This TCR beta chain was identified during a study of prognosis after radiotherapy for stage I lung cancer (dated by TCRdb to the early 2020s). About the investigation overall: Between early 2018 and January 2019, about 20 stage I NSCLC patients were enrolled in Nanjing, China. Enrolled patients comprised some 13 with newly diagnosed primary stage I lung tumors and five with oligometastatic NSCLC after surgical resection of the primary tumor. Every patient was regarded as medically inoperable, because of comorbidities in around 12 cases and refusal of surgery in seven or eight cases. The cohort comprised 13 men and five or six women with a median age of 74.5 years, ranging from 53 to 84 years. About a dozen patients had adenocarcinoma and several had squamous cell carcinoma as the tumor histology. Using image-guided IMRT or VMAT, SBRT was delivered in 3 to 5 fractions at a biologically effective dose of at least 100 Gy. No patient received concurrent therapy alongside SBRT. After SBRT, distant metastases developed in about 20% of the 19 patients at a median of 7 months, while the remaining 15 patients had no significant progression. Peripheral blood TCR beta repertoires were profiled in stage I NSCLC patients before and after stereotactic body radiotherapy, and the study then linked these repertoires to distant failure. For each of the roughly 20 patients, one blood sample was taken before SBRT and one after, so the study sequenced approximately 40 samples in total.

Two rounds of multiplex PCR on genomic DNA were used to amplify the TCR beta CDR3 region. In the first PCR round, primers specific to each TRBV and TRBJ gene were used, and the primer sequences were filed in Chinese patent CN105087789A. Universal primers were used in the second PCR round. The Roche High Pure PCR Template Preparation Kit was used to extract genomic DNA from frozen PBMCs. Libraries were sequenced paired-end with 151 bp reads on an Illumina HiSeq 3000. Turning to the authors' computational methods: Raw reads lacking the multiplex PCR primer sequences were removed with CutAdapt. Using PEAR, the high-quality paired reads were merged into contigs. MiXCR assigned TRB V, D and J gene segments to each contig by aligning to reference sequences. To remove sequencing errors, CDR3 sequences were clustered according to base quality and sequence similarity. Diversity was calculated as Shannon entropy divided by the natural log of the number of productive TCR sequences. Clonality was computed as one minus the ratio of Shannon entropy to the natural log of the number of unique clonotypes. Using the Youden index from ROC curves, the researchers picked the repertoire-metric cut-offs for progression-free survival, and all analyses were carried out in R 3.5.3. TCRdb reran the public reads through fastp at Q25 and MiXCR, keeping productive beta chains. Every distinct CDR3 protein forms one entry, paired with its most common genes and DNA. In this record, the V and J calls reflect TCRdb's handling and not the investigators' own analysis. This sample has about 20,000 distinct CDR3 sequences in its table, and approximately 39% of those were observed once. The ten largest clones capture around 50% of the sample.

Paper-wide results and their limitations: TRBV and TRBJ usage frequencies reportedly differed by metastasis status, in two V genes at baseline and in fewer than 10 V and two J genes after SBRT. The study was limited by the small cohort and short follow-up, and independent validation of the study findings is required. No adjustment for multiple comparisons was applied to any of the reported P values. A decrease in unique TCR clone counts was observed after SBRT (median around 9,800 before versus about 7,000 after; Wilcoxon paired P=0.011). Post-SBRT Shannon entropy and its change from baseline were lower in patients who developed distant metastases; baseline Shannon entropy was not associated with metastases. No determination of tumor specificity was made for expanded TCR clones.

The junction shows trimming of 7 bases on V and 7 bases on J, plus 22 bases between the germline ends. CDR1 and CDR2 are read off the germline V gene as KGHDR and SFDVKD. The CDR3 runs 15 amino acids, cysteine and phenylalanine included. Only the CDR3 DNA is retained, 45 bases long and in frame from the first base. Comments on this clonotype: The antigen this receptor binds is unknown. A far larger clone is just one base off, so this is likely a read error.

No patient had a history of other malignancies or prior chemotherapy or radiotherapy, and all had node-negative disease on CT and PET/CT. At each of two time points, about 5.5 milliliters of peripheral venous blood were collected in EDTA tubes. Ficoll-Paque Plus density-gradient centrifugation was used to isolate PBMCs. Immediately after collection, samples were stored at -80 degrees C until analysis. This clonotype was obtained from a donor older than 45 with non-small cell lung cancer. In this chain, TRBV24-1 is recombined with TRBJ2-7; the D element might be TRBD1 or TRBD2, as each aligns at 7 bases. Here the sequenced sample was PBMCs, taken before or after stereotactic body radiation therapy (not recorded which). The DNA sequence is TGTGCCACCAGCCCGACAGGGAGGGACTACAATGAGCAGTACTTC. This translates into CATSPTGRDYNEQYF.